The clone carrying this T cell receptor beta chain was detected many times. Its antigen is still unknown. Germline values: CDR1 KGHSH, CDR2 LQKENI. This CDR3 contains 12 residues. Deletions cut 5 bases from V and 8 bases from J, with 10 bases between. The source material, RNA transcripts, was used to amplify TCR beta CDR3 regions. With the HTBI primer set, the TCR CDR3 went through a first round of RT-PCR. TCRdb called the multiplex PCR reads again in MiXCR, with one record for every CDR3 protein. This table has under 400,000 distinct CDR3 sequences, approximately 15% appearing once. The sample comes from a study of T cells in Graves' hyperthyroidism and ophthalmopathy. Study results and limitations: Most clonotypes expanded in the thyroid (above 0.001) were also present in blood. A model of 13 V-J features distinguished ophthalmopathy from stable hyperthyroidism.

Orbital computed tomography and thyroid ultrasound, together with serum TRAb and thyroxine and clinical symptoms, were used for diagnoses. The rearrangement links TRBV18 to TRBJ1-3; the D gene is possibly TRBD1 (5 bases). Sequencing input: blood. The TCR sequence derives from a woman in her fifties or sixties with Graves' hyperthyroidism. CDR3 loop: CASSTGTDTIYF. CDR3 bases: TGTGCCAGCTCAACCGGGACCGACACCATATATTTT.